One T cell receptor (beta chain) is described in this entry. Original processing methods: Reference gene primer amplification gave nucleated cell count estimates. TCRdb's copy holds only in-frame clones and misses some; the assay was immunoSEQ multiplex PCR. Clone size and the V and J calls come from that table; the DNA yielded D and trimming. This table holds about 160,000 clones, 77% found once. This record belongs to a study of blood T cell repertoires in COVID-19. Study summary: Whether acute or convalescent, the COVID-19 samples came from the United States, Italy and Spain. Sources were T cells, B-cell-depleted T cells, or PBMCs; the material itself was cDNA or gDNA.

This TCR came from a man in his 70s with acute or convalescent COVID-19. Source material: peripheral blood.

CDR3 region: CASSPTSGSKNEQFF. The CDR3 nucleotides are TGTGCCAGCAGCCCGACTAGCGGGAGTAAGAATGAGCAGTTCTTC. The chain combines TRBV11-1 with TRBJ2-1; 12 nucleotides align to TRBD2. There are 15 residues in the CDR3. CDR1 is SGHAT and CDR2 is FQDESV in the germline V gene (reference sequence). Trimming took 5 bases from V and 7 from J; bases not matched to a gene: 6.